The next 17 T cell receptor beta chains were all read from a single sample in a study of long-term antiretroviral therapy in people with HIV. An immunoSEQ assay, version v3.0, was performed at survey level. Measured with immunoSEQ multiplex PCR; TCRdb has only the in-frame clones, and not every one. The table has 30,000 or so clones, roughly 84% seen once; the top ten hold less than 8%. This specimen was unsorted PBMCs, taken 0.4 years after starting antiretroviral therapy. The origin of the receptors is a man younger than 30 with HIV.

This clone was seen only once. In nucleotides, the CDR3 is TGTGCCAGCAGCAAAGGGGGGACAGGGGTGGTTAGTCTCGCTGAAGCTTTCTTT. Residues: CASSKGGTGVVSLAEAFF. The chain links TRBV21-1 to TRBJ1-1; the D call in the table, TRBD1, was not verified against the DNA. TRBV21-1 is deemed a pseudogene. The CDR3 has 18 amino acids.

This chain connects TRBV5-4 to TRBJ2-7; no clear D gene. Germline V gene data show CDR1 as SGHNT and CDR2 as YYREEE (reference sequence). The CDR3 length is 14 residues. Deletions cut 7 bases from V and 2 bases from J, with 16 bases between. CDR3: CASRPEDQTYEQYF. The CDR3 bases are TGTGCCAGCCGTCCCGAAGATCAAACCTACGAGCAGTACTTC.

The chain employs TRBV27 and TRBJ1-2; tentatively, D is TRBD1 (5 bases). Germline V gene sequence: CDR1 MNHEY, CDR2 SMNVEV (reference sequence). CDR3 size: 13 residues. Trimming pared 6 bases from V and 8 bases from J, leaving 16 bases between. As DNA, the CDR3 is TGTGCCAGCAGCCTCGGGGGAAAAGAAGGCTACACCTTC. Translated, it gives CASSLGGKEGYTF.

This clone has a handful of counts. This chain joins TRBV5-4 and TRBJ2-7; D unclear. The ends were cut back, 4 bases at V and 3 bases at J, with 8 bases in the middle. CDR3 length equals 12 residues. CDR1 is SGHNT, CDR2 YYREEE, per germline (reference sequence). As DNA, the CDR3 is TGTGCCAGCAGCCTCAATGACTACGAGCAGTACTTC. Its translation is CASSLNDYEQYF.

The V call is TRBV5-1, the J call TRBJ2-7, with 7 bases fitting TRBD2. V lost 4 bases, J lost 7 bases, and 8 bases stayed unmatched. The CDR3 runs 13 residues. The germline CDR1 and CDR2 sequences are SGHRS and YFSETQ. The CDR3 is CASSVRLAREQYF. The CDR3 bases are TGCGCCAGCAGCGTTAGACTAGCTCGGGAGCAGTACTTC.

The V gene is TRBV6-5, the J gene TRBJ1-2; 9 bases are a match to TRBD1. Germline CDR1 is MNHEY and CDR2 is SVGAGI. V lost 4 bases, J lost 6 bases, and 9 bases stayed unmatched. The CDR3 is 15 amino acids. The CDR3 loop reads CASSSPGQGANGYTF. DNA of the CDR3: TGTGCCAGCAGTTCCCCGGGACAGGGAGCGAATGGCTACACCTTC.

This clone has only one observation. This chain links TRBV7-9 with TRBJ1-1, with D tentatively TRBD1 (5 bases). The CDR3 has 14 residues. V was pared by 1 base and J by 5 bases, with 11 bases between. The germline CDR1 and CDR2 sequences are SEHNR and FQNEAQ (reference sequence). The CDR3 region is CASSLGREGTEAFF. The CDR3 DNA reads TGTGCCAGCAGCTTAGGCAGGGAGGGTACTGAAGCTTTCTTT.

The V gene is TRBV10-3, the J gene TRBJ2-7, with TRBD2 matching 9 bases. V trimming: 0 bases; J trimming: 1 base; junction bases outside the gene matches: 4. The length of the CDR3 is 16 residues. Germline-derived CDR1 and CDR2 are ENHRY and SYGVKD. The CDR3 region has the DNA TGTGCCATCAGTGAGTCCGTCACTAGCGGGTCCTACGAGCAGTACTTC. It translates to CAISESVTSGSYEQYF.

CDR3 sequence: CASSLFPGAGYNEQFF. The CDR3 DNA is TGTGCCAGCAGTCTCTTCCCGGGAGCCGGCTACAATGAGCAGTTCTTC. The chain has TRBV27 and TRBJ2-1; a possible D gene is TRBD2 (6 bases). CDR1 MNHEY and CDR2 SMNVEV come from the germline V gene (reference sequence). The CDR3 is made up of 16 amino acids. V gave up 5 bases and J gave up 3 bases, with 17 bases separating them.

The chain couples TRBV4-1 to TRBJ2-7; 10 bases agree with TRBD1. The CDR3 is 17 residues long. Trimming cost V 3 bases and J 2 bases; bases outside gene matches: 10. Germline assignment: CDR1 MGHRA and CDR2 YSYEKL. The CDR3 loop is CASSQYSGTGDPYEQYF. CDR3 in DNA: TGCGCCAGCAGCCAGTACTCCGGGACAGGGGATCCCTACGAGCAGTACTTC.

Only a few counts were recorded for this clone. V usage is TRBV6-5 and J usage is TRBJ1-1, with a tentative D call TRBD1 (5 bases). V lost 9 bases and J 1 base, leaving 12 bases between the germline ends. CDR1 is MNHEY and CDR2 is SVGAGI in the germline V gene. The CDR3 extends over 13 amino acids. CDR3 nucleotide sequence: TGTGCCAGTCGGACCGGGGGGAACACTGAAGCTTTCTTT. This encodes CASRTGGNTEAFF.

The J gene is TRBJ2-1, the V gene TRBV5-5, with TRBD1 identical over 10 bases. CDR3 length: 15 amino acids. CDR1 is SGHKS, CDR2 YYEKEE, per germline (reference sequence). J gave up 4 bases and V 4 bases, and 5 bases lay outside the gene matches. The CDR3 bases are TGTGCCAGCAGCCCCGGGACAGGGGATTACAATGAGCAGTTCTTC. Its translation: CASSPGTGDYNEQFF.

This chain connects TRBV5-1 to TRBJ2-5; D unresolved. CDR1 is SGHRS, CDR2 YFSETQ, per germline. The CDR3 runs to 15 residues. V dropped 4 bases and J dropped 1 base, with 14 bases sitting between them. The CDR3 bases are TGCGCCAGCAGCCTGGGTAGGCTACTCCAAGAGACCCAGTACTTC. This codes for CASSLGRLLQETQYF.

The rearrangement joins TRBV29-1 to TRBJ1-1; TRBD1 might be the D (5 bases). The CDR3 is 13 residues long. V was trimmed by 4 bases and J by 3 bases, leaving 12 bases between them. The germline CDR1 and CDR2 sequences are SQVTM and ANQGSEA. The CDR3 nucleotides read TGCAGCGTTGGGGGCGGGATTGACACTGAAGCTTTCTTT. Protein product: CSVGGGIDTEAFF.

The V and J genes are TRBV9 and TRBJ2-2; TRBD2 is a possible D gene (5 bases). The CDR3 consists of 16 residues. Trimming cost V 0 bases and J 4 bases, with 13 bases left between them. CDR1 SGDLS and CDR2 YYNGEE come from the germline V gene. The chain's CDR3 is CASSVGGPAGTGELFF. The CDR3 coding sequence is TGTGCCAGCAGCGTAGGAGGACCGGCGGGCACCGGGGAGCTGTTTTTT.

This chain connects TRBV19 to TRBJ1-1; 7 positions match TRBD1. The junction had 6 bases not matched to a gene; V was cut back by 1 base and J by 4 bases. The length of the CDR3 is 15 residues. The germline CDR1 and CDR2 sequences are LNHDA and SQIVND (reference sequence). The chain's CDR3 is CASSIVATGTTEAFF. CDR3 sequence (DNA): TGTGCCAGTAGTATAGTAGCGACAGGGACCACTGAAGCTTTCTTT.

The chain links TRBV27 to TRBJ2-7; D is ambiguous. The germline gives CDR1 MNHEY, CDR2 SMNVEV (reference sequence). This CDR3 spans 15 amino acids. Deletions cut 5 bases from V and 0 bases from J, with 14 bases between. CDR3 amino acids: CASSVQSRSSYEQYF. The CDR3 DNA sequence: TGTGCCAGCAGTGTTCAGTCTAGGAGCTCCTACGAGCAGTACTTC.